The rows below give T cell receptor beta chains drawn from one sample of a study of blood T cell repertoires in COVID-19. The assay was immunoSEQ multiplex PCR, and TCRdb's table has in-frame clones only and misses some. The repertoire consists of 50,000 to 55,000 clones, with 85% to 90% occurring once and the leading ten covering 3.5% to 4.5%. Specimen: peripheral blood. These receptors all stem from a man aged 50 to 59 with acute or convalescent COVID-19. Both conserved end residues are part of each CDR3. Each record gives: D gene, CDR3 length, clone size, V gene, J gene, CDR3 protein, CDR3 DNA. The D gene is left open where the match is weak. The listing skips clone size in some rows; elsewhere it reads once, few, many or a size class.

.,15,.,TRBV14,TRBJ2-5,CASSQDAGDQETQYF,TGTGCCAGCAGCCAAGATGCGGGCGACCAAGAGACCCAGTACTTC
TRBD2,17,.,TRBV7-3,TRBJ2-6,CASSSMSGGAGANVLTF,TGTGCCAGCAGCTCCATGAGCGGGGGCGCTGGGGCCAACGTCCTGACTTTC
TRBD1,13,.,TRBV27,TRBJ1-6,CASTGYRGSPLHF,TGTGCCAGCACAGGATACAGGGGCTCACCCCTCCACTTT
TRBD1,15,once,TRBV11-2,TRBJ1-5,CASSWGQGIPGPQHF,TGTGCCAGCAGCTGGGGACAGGGGATTCCAGGGCCCCAGCATTTT
.,15,once,TRBV3-1/TRBV3-2,TRBJ2-1,CASNPGWGAYNEQFF,TGTGCCAGCAACCCCGGTTGGGGGGCCTACAATGAGCAGTTCTTC
TRBD1,19,.,TRBV19,TRBJ2-6,CASSGRDRGVLGGANVLTF,TGTGCCAGTAGCGGACGGGACAGGGGAGTATTAGGTGGGGCCAACGTCCTGACTTTC
.,15,.,TRBV2,TRBJ1-5,CASRPGHLSNQPQHF,TGTGCCAGCCGACCGGGACATCTTAGCAATCAGCCCCAGCATTTT
TRBD1,14,.,TRBV28,TRBJ1-2,CASRSGTANYGYTF,TGTGCCAGCAGGTCCGGGACAGCTAACTATGGCTACACCTTC
.,17,.,TRBV14,TRBJ2-2,CASSQDRLGGGTGELFF,TGTGCCAGCAGCCAAGATCGATTAGGGGGTGGAACCGGGGAGCTGTTTTTT
.,13,.,TRBV30,TRBJ1-2,CAWSAEQNYGYTF,TGTGCCTGGAGTGCAGAACAGAACTATGGCTACACCTTC
.,14,few,TRBV19,TRBJ1-1,CASSITGMNTEAFF,TGTGCCAGTAGTATTACAGGGATGAACACTGAAGCTTTCTTT
.,15,.,TRBV6-4,TRBJ2-3,CASSDGGGSQDTQYF,TGTGCCAGCAGTGACGGCGGGGGCAGCCAGGATACGCAGTATTTT
.,13,.,TRBV9,TRBJ2-7,CASSVTPTYEQYF,TGTGCCAGCAGCGTTACACCCACCTACGAGCAGTACTTC
TRBD1,12,.,TRBV10-3,TRBJ1-5,CAIGQGNQPQHF,TGTGCCATAGGACAGGGCAATCAGCCCCAGCATTTT
.,13,.,TRBV7-9,TRBJ2-3,CASSLGSGQALYF,TGTGCCAGCAGCTTAGGTAGCGGCCAGGCTCTGTATTTT
.,14,.,TRBV30,TRBJ1-5,CAWSVGGGSEPQHF,TGTGCCTGGAGTGTAGGGGGGGGTTCGGAGCCCCAGCATTTT
TRBD1,15,few,TRBV4-1,TRBJ1-1,CASSQLDRVHAEAFF,TGCGCCAGCAGCCAACTCGACAGGGTTCACGCTGAAGCTTTCTTT
TRBD2,14,.,TRBV15,TRBJ2-5,CATSRDRGVETQYF,TGTGCCACCAGCAGAGATCGGGGGGTCGAGACCCAGTACTTC
TRBD1,13,.,TRBV7-9,TRBJ1-2,CASSLGTDYGYTF,TGTGCCAGCAGCCTTGGGACAGACTATGGCTACACCTTC
TRBD1,15,few,TRBV18,TRBJ2-4,CASSPGQGFENIQYF,TGTGCCAGCTCACCGGGACAGGGGTTTGAAAACATTCAGTACTTC
.,13,.,TRBV30,TRBJ1-5,CAWSTGLNQPQHF,TGTGCCTGGAGTACAGGGTTGAATCAGCCCCAGCATTTT
.,15,.,TRBV3-1/TRBV3-2,TRBJ1-3,CASSQDGAAGNTIYF,TGTGCCAGCAGCCAAGATGGAGCTGCTGGAAACACCATATATTTT
.,15,.,TRBV28,TRBJ1-5,CASSSQGTSNQPQHF,TGTGCCAGCAGTTCCCAGGGGACGAGCAATCAGCCCCAGCATTTT
TRBD2,16,once,TRBV18,TRBJ2-3,CASSSYSRGGTDTQYF,TGTGCCAGCTCATCTTACAGTCGGGGGGGCACAGATACGCAGTATTTT
TRBD2,15,.,TRBV15,TRBJ2-7,CATSLTGGRMAEQYF,TGTGCCACCAGCTTAACCGGGGGGAGAATGGCCGAGCAGTACTTC
.,17,.,TRBV10-3,TRBJ2-7,CAISESLVGQSSYEQYF,TGTGCCATCAGTGAGTCCCTTGTCGGACAAAGCTCCTACGAGCAGTACTTC
.,14,.,TRBV5-1,TRBJ1-1,CASSLVGGNTEAFF,TGCGCCAGCAGCTTGGTAGGGGGGAACACTGAAGCTTTCTTT
.,11,.,TRBV9,TRBJ1-2,CASSEGYGYTF,TGTGCCAGCAGCGAGGGGTATGGCTACACCTTC
.,14,.,TRBV5-1,TRBJ2-5,CASSTGQFQETQYF,TGCGCCAGCAGCACCGGACAGTTCCAAGAGACCCAGTACTTC
TRBD2,17,.,TRBV10-3,TRBJ2-2,CAIRSLTGGPRTGELFF,TGTGCCATCCGGAGTTTAACGGGGGGGCCGCGCACCGGGGAGCTGTTTTTT
TRBD1,16,.,TRBV10-3,TRBJ1-2,CAIRPGQGVGNYGYTF,TGTGCCATCAGGCCGGGACAGGGGGTCGGGAACTATGGCTACACCTTC
.,18,.,TRBV5-1,TRBJ2-5,CASRGSLEQGQYQETQYF,TGCGCCAGCAGAGGATCCCTAGAACAGGGTCAGTACCAAGAGACCCAGTACTTC
TRBD1,18,.,TRBV5-1,TRBJ1-6,CASSRGTGGLRNNSPLHF,TGCGCCAGCAGCCGGGGGACAGGGGGCCTTCGGAATAATTCACCCCTCCACTTT
.,17,.,TRBV5-4,TRBJ1-2,CASSFGYSGEVLTGYTF,TGTGCCAGCAGCTTTGGCTACAGCGGTGAAGTATTGACTGGTTACACCTTC
.,14,.,TRBV18,TRBJ1-6,CASSLMDTNSPLHF,TGTGCCAGCTCCCTTATGGACACCAATTCACCCCTCCACTTT
TRBD2,17,once,TRBV3-1/TRBV3-2,TRBJ2-1,CASSPIPLGLAGVEQFF,TGTGCCAGCAGCCCGATTCCATTAGGACTAGCGGGAGTGGAGCAGTTCTTC
.,17,once,TRBV9,TRBJ1-6,CASSPGGLAGAHSPLHF,TGTGCCAGCAGCCCGGGGGGTTTGGCAGGGGCCCATTCACCCCTCCACTTT
.,14,.,TRBV7-2,TRBJ1-1,CASSRRQVNTEAFF,TGTGCCAGCAGCCGCCGACAGGTTAACACTGAAGCTTTCTTT
TRBD1,16,.,TRBV5-1,TRBJ1-3,CASSQGTDIYGNTIYF,TGCGCCAGCAGCCAAGGGACAGACATCTATGGAAACACCATATATTTT
.,13,.,TRBV3-1/TRBV3-2,TRBJ1-6,CASSQETNSPLHF,TGTGCCAGCAGCCAAGAGACAAATTCACCCCTCCACTTT
TRBD2,19,.,TRBV28,TRBJ2-1,CASSSGTSGRWGLYNEQFF,TGTGCCAGCAGTTCCGGGACTAGCGGAAGGTGGGGTTTGTACAATGAGCAGTTCTTC
TRBD1,16,few,TRBV6-5,TRBJ1-3,CASSYSDRGPGNTIYF,TGTGCCAGCAGCTACTCGGACAGGGGGCCTGGAAACACCATATATTTT
.,14,.,TRBV6-6,TRBJ1-5,CASTVDSSNQPQHF,TGTGCCAGCACCGTCGACAGTAGCAATCAGCCCCAGCATTTT
TRBD1,16,.,TRBV19,TRBJ1-2,CASSLSPWTGAYGYTF,TGTGCCAGTAGTCTCTCCCCCTGGACAGGGGCCTATGGCTACACCTTC
TRBD2,17,once,TRBV27,TRBJ2-4,CASSLGGTSGLQNIQYF,TGTGCCAGCAGTTTAGGGGGTACTAGCGGGCTACAAAACATTCAGTACTTC
.,11,once,TRBV2,TRBJ1-2,CASNRDISTTF,TGTGCCAGCAACCGGGACATCTCTACCACCTTC
.,14,.,TRBV11-3,TRBJ2-3,CASSLRVSTDTQYF,TGTGCCAGCAGCTTGAGGGTCAGCACAGATACGCAGTATTTT
.,15,.,TRBV5-1,TRBJ2-7,CASSLGLTTGYEQYF,TGCGCCAGCAGCTTGGGCCTTACCACGGGGTACGAGCAGTACTTC
TRBD1,16,.,TRBV4-1,TRBJ2-7,CASSQDPYQGADEQYF,TGCGCCAGCAGCCAAGATCCGTATCAGGGGGCGGACGAGCAGTACTTC
TRBD2,15,.,TRBV11-2,TRBJ2-3,CASSGTSGRENTQYF,TGTGCCAGCAGCGGAACTAGCGGGCGAGAAAATACGCAGTATTTT
.,11,.,TRBV12-3/TRBV12-4,TRBJ1-2,CASRRDYGYTF,TGTGCCAGCCGACGGGACTATGGCTACACCTTC
TRBD1,20,.,TRBV24-1,TRBJ1-5,CATGQDGEDAEGNSNQPQHF,TGTGCCACCGGACAGGATGGCGAGGACGCGGAGGGTAATAGCAATCAGCCCCAGCATTTT
TRBD1,16,.,TRBV6-5,TRBJ2-1,CASSSPRDRRGNEQFF,TGTGCCAGCAGTTCCCCGCGGGACAGGCGAGGAAATGAGCAGTTCTTC
TRBD1,14,.,TRBV6-5,TRBJ1-1,CASRGGQGRTEAFF,TGTGCCAGCAGAGGGGGACAGGGGCGGACTGAAGCTTTCTTT
TRBD1,15,.,TRBV11-3,TRBJ1-6,CASSLDGTGDSPLHF,TGTGCCAGCAGCTTAGACGGGACAGGGGATTCACCCCTCCACTTT